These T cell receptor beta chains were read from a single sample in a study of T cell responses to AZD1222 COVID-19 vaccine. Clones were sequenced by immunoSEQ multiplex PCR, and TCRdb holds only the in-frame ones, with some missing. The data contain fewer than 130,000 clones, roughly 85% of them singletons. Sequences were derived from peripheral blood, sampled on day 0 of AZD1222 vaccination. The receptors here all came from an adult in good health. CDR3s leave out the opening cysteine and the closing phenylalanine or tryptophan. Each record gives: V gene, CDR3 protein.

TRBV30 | AWSRGLASDTQY
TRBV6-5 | ASSYSPIGRTSGYT
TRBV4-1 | ASSRDGTVNEKLF
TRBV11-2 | ASSPQWGTAGYT
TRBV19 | ASSPRGDRTEAF
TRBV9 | ASSTTEGYEQY
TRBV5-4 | ASTEDRGDEQY
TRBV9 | ASSELTSGIYNEQF
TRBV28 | ASSWSGGSVSPLH
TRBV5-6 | ASSLGGDTYEQY
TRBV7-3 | ASSSRRTGELF
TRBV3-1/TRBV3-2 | ASSFTGGGSYEQY
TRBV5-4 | ASSLSPADTDTQY
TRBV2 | ASSDQGQPNEKLF
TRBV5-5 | ASSKGQGLANTEAF
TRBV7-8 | ASSLTGAREKLF
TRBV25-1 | ATDGLTEAF
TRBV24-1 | ATSDSDRRYSYNEQF
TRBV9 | ASSVAPRPSTDTQY
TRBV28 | ASSFRPRTGGTYNEQF
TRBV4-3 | ASRVGHTNSPLH
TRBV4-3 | ASSQTGTVGNIQY
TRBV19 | ASSWGDRPYNEQF
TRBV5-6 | ASSLYGGISSGELF
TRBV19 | ASAGTGGRGNQPQH
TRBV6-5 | ASSYDRGHGNTIY
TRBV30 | ARRTENTEAF
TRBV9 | ASSATLDRHRAF
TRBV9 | ASSVGLAVGELF
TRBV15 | ATSRDLVSISNQPQH
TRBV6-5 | ALGAGDSYEQY
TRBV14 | ASRGRDQPQH
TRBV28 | ASNRGRRDTQY
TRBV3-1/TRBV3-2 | ASSQEQPSPADTQY
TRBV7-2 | ASSFPGVVTEAF
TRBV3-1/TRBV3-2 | ASSQDGTGGPGNTIY
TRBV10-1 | AILIHRGRRLLANEQF
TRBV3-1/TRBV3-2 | ASPYRTSGGCTDEQF
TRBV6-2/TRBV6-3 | ASSYSRTSYGYT
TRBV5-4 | ASSLVNSPLH
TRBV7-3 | ASSQYTVPYEQY
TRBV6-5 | ASSTRDRVSYEQY
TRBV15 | ATSRALSTDTQY
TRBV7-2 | ASSLEGAFTEAF
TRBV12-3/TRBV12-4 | ASTGQVYGYT
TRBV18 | ASSLGTDRGTEAF